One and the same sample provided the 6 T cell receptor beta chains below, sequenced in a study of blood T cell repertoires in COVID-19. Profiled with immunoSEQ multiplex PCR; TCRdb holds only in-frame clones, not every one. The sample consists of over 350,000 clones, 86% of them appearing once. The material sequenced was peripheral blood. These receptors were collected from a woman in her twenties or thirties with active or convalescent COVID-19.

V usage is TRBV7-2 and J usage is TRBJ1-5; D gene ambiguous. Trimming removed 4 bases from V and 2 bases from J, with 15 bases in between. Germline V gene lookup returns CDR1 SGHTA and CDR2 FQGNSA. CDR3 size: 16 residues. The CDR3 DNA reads TGTGCCAGCAGCTCCGATCGGAGGTTTGGCAATCAGCCCCAGCATTTT. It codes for CASSSDRRFGNQPQHF.

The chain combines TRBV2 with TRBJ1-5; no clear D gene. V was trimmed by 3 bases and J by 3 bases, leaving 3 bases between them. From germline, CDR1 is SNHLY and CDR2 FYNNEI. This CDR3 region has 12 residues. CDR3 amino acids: CASSDYNQPQHF. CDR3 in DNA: TGTGCCAGCAGTGACTACAATCAGCCCCAGCATTTT.

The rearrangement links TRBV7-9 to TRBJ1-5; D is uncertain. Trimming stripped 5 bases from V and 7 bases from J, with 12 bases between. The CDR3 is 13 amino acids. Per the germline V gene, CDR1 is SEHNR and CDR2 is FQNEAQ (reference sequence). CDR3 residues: CASSPWSSQPQHF. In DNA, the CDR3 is TGTGCCAGCAGCCCGTGGAGCAGCCAGCCCCAGCATTTT.

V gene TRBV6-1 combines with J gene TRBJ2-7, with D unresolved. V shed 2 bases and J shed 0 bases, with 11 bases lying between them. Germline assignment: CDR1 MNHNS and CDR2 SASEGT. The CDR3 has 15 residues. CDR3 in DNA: TGTGCCAGCAGTGAAACACAGTCTCCCTCCTACGAGCAGTACTTC. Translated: CASSETQSPSYEQYF.

In nucleotides, the CDR3 is TGTGCCAGCAGCCCACAGGGGGGGCAGGGGAAGATCCAGCCCCAGCATTTT. This translates into CASSPQGGQGKIQPQHF. The rearrangement joins TRBV11-2 to TRBJ1-5; 8 bases fit TRBD1. Germline V gives CDR1 SGHAT, CDR2 FQNNGV. V dropped 5 bases and J dropped 7; count of bases not matched to a gene: 16. The CDR3 runs to 17 residues.

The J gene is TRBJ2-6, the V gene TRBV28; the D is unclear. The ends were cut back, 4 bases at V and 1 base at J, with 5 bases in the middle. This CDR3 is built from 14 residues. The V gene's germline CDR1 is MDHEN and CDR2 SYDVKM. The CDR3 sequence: CASSSDSGANVLTF. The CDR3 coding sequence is TGTGCCAGCAGTTCAGATTCTGGGGCCAACGTCCTGACTTTC. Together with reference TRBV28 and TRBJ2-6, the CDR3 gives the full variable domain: DVKVTQSSRYLVKRTGEKVFLECVQDMDHENMFWYRQDPGLGLRLIYFSYDVKMKEKGDIPEGYSVSREKKERFSLILESASTNQTSMYLCASSSDSGANVLTFGAGSRLTVL.